This entry lists 8 T cell receptor beta chains sequenced from one sample in a study of beta chain features in type 1 diabetes. Investigators reverse transcribed all isolated RNA, so they sequenced expressed TCRB transcripts. TCRdb's table, derived via immunoSEQ multiplex PCR, lists solely in-frame clones and lacks some. This sample has hundreds of thousands of clones; about 29% occur once, and the top ten carry around 0.065%. The specimen sequenced was naive CD4+ T cells from blood. These receptors all come from a man younger than 30 in good health.

The V and J genes are TRBV10-3 and TRBJ2-5; D is undetermined. Germline CDR1 reads ENHRY; CDR2 reads SYGVKD. The V end lost 2 bases, the J end lost 10 bases, and 11 bases lay between the germline ends. The CDR3 loop spans 12 amino acids. Here the CDR3 reads CAISEPPRGQYF. CDR3 DNA sequence: TGTGCCATCAGTGAGCCCCCCCGTGGCCAGTACTTC.

CDR3 sequence (DNA): TGTGCCAGCAGCGTAGCTCCCCAGGCAGATACGCAGTATTTT. Its protein is CASSVAPQADTQYF. The chain uses TRBV9 and TRBJ2-3; D unclear. Germline CDR1 SGDLS, CDR2 YYNGEE. The germline V and J ends were trimmed by 0 bases and 4 bases, with 9 bases remaining between them. The CDR3 is made up of 14 amino acids.

The V gene is TRBV5-1, the J gene TRBJ1-2; D is ambiguous. CDR3 length: 13 residues. The germline CDR1 and CDR2 sequences are SGHRS and YFSETQ. Trimming took 1 base from V and 5 from J, leaving 9 bases between them. CDR3 DNA sequence: TGCGCCAGCAGCTTGTTCACAGAATATGGCTACACCTTC. It translates to CASSLFTEYGYTF.

The chain uses TRBV2 and TRBJ2-5; D is ambiguous. CDR1 SNHLY and CDR2 FYNNEI come from the germline V gene. V was shortened by 3 bases and J by 2 bases, with 7 bases between the two germline ends. CDR3 size: 13 residues. The CDR3 reads CASSDDDQETQYF. Here the CDR3 DNA reads TGTGCCAGCAGTGACGATGATCAAGAGACCCAGTACTTC. The whole variable domain, filled in from reference TRBV2 and TRBJ2-5, reads EPEVTQTPSHQVTQMGQEVILRCVPISNHLYFYWYRQILGQKVEFLVSFYNNEISEKSEIFDDQFSVERPDGSNFTLKIRSTKLEDSAMYFCASSDDDQETQYFGPGTRLLVL.

The chain joins TRBV7-6 to TRBJ2-3; D gene ambiguous. The CDR3 length is 11 residues. The V end was cut by 8 bases, the J end by 4 bases, with 7 bases between. The germline V gene has CDR1 SGHVS and CDR2 FNYEAQ. CDR3 DNA: TGTGCCAGCGGAGTAGCAGATACGCAGTATTTT. Translated, it gives CASGVADTQYF.

The chain uses TRBV25-1 and TRBJ2-5; D gene uncertain. The better agreement between TRBJ2-7 and the DNA end casts doubt on the J call. Germline CDR1 is MGHDK and CDR2 is SYGVNS. This CDR3 has 11 amino acids. CDR3 sequence reads: CASSQNSEQYF. The CDR3 nucleotides read TGTGCCAGCAGTCAAAACAGCGAGCAGTACTTC.

This clone was counted a few times. V usage is TRBV5-6 and J usage is TRBJ2-1; TRBD1 agrees at 8 bases. This CDR3 is built from 13 residues. Per germline, CDR1 SGHDT and CDR2 YYEEEE. Trimming at V came to 6 bases and at J to 6 bases, leaving 5 bases not matched to a gene. The CDR3, as DNA: TGTGCCAGCACCGGACAGGGAGTCAATGAGCAGTTCTTC. Translated: CASTGQGVNEQFF.

The chain joins TRBV6-5 to TRBJ1-2; D is uncertain. The V end was cut by 6 bases, the J end by 2 bases, with 10 bases between. There are 13 residues in the CDR3. CDR1 is MNHEY, CDR2 SVGAGI, per germline. The CDR3 loop is CASRTTENYGYTF. The CDR3 DNA is TGTGCCAGCAGAACGACGGAGAACTATGGCTACACCTTC.